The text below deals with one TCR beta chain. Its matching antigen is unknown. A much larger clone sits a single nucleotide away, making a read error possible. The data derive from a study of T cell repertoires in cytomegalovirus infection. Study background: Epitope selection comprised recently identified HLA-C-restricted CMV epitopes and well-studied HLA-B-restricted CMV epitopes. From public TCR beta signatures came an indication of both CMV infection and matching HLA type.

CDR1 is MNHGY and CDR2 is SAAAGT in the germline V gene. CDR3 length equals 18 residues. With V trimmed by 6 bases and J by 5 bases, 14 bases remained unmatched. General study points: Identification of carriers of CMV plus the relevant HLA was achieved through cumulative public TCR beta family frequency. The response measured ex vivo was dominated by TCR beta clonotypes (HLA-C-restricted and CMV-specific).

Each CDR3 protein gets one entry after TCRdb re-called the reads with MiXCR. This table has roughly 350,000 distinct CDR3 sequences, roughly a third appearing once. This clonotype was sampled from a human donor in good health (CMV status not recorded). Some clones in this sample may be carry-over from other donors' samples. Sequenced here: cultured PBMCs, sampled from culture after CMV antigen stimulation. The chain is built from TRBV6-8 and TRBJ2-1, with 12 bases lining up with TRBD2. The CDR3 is CASRPTSGRPLFDNEQFF. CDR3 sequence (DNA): TGTGCCAGCAGACCCACTAGCGGGAGGCCTCTATTCGACAATGAGCAGTTCTTC.